A selection of T cell receptor beta chains follows, all from one sample in a study of immune evolution from preneoplasia to lung adenocarcinoma. The table came from immunoSEQ multiplex PCR; TCRdb's copy has only in-frame clones and leaves some out. The sample consists of 35,000 or so clones, around 74% of them appearing once. Sequencing input: FFPE invasive lung adenocarcinoma tissue. The receptors stem from a person between 60 and 69 years old with lung adenocarcinoma. The CDR3 runs from the conserved cysteine through the conserved F or W. A D gene is named only where the DNA matches it firmly. Some rows mark clone size as missing; the rest say once, few, many or name a class of expanded clone.

D gene | clone size | J gene | V gene | CDR3 DNA | CDR3 protein
. | . | TRBJ2-3 | TRBV14 | TGTGCCAGCAGCCAGGGATTTCTGTCCACAGATACGCAGTATTTT | CASSQGFLSTDTQYF
TRBD1 | . | TRBJ1-5 | TRBV30 | TGTGCCTGGAGCTCCGGGACAGGGGGCGATCAGCCCCAGCATTTT | CAWSSGTGGDQPQHF
. | . | TRBJ1-4 | TRBV7-9 | TGTGCCAGCAGCGAAGGGACAACCAGTGGTGAAAAACTGTTTTTT | CASSEGTTSGEKLFF
. | . | TRBJ2-7 | TRBV7-3 | TGTGCCAGCAGCCTTCCTGACCGCCCGACCGGCGAGCAGTACTTC | CASSLPDRPTGEQYF
. | few | TRBJ2-3 | TRBV28 | TGTGCCAGCAGGCCAGCACTCGACAGGACCGTACGGCGAGATACGCAGTATTTT | CASRPALDRTVRRDTQYF
TRBD1 | . | TRBJ2-7 | TRBV15 | TGTGCCACCAGCAGGGGGACAGGGAACTACGAGCAGTACTTC | CATSRGTGNYEQYF
. | . | TRBJ1-2 | TRBV7-2 | TGTGCCAGCAGCCCCGACCGAAACTATGGCTACACCTTC | CASSPDRNYGYTF
. | . | TRBJ2-1 | TRBV7-9 | TGTGCCAGCAGCTGGGGCTTACGGGGGACAGAGCAGTTCTTC | CASSWGLRGTEQFF
. | . | TRBJ1-5 | TRBV6-6 | TGTGCCAGCGGGGGGTCGGGGTTTAATCAGCCCCAGCATTTT | CASGGSGFNQPQHF
. | . | TRBJ2-7 | TRBV25-1 | TGTGCCAGCGTAAGAGTGGGAGACCGGGTGAACGAGCAGTACTTC | CASVRVGDRVNEQYF
. | . | TRBJ2-7 | TRBV6-1 | TGTGCCAGCACTGACATTATTCTGGGAGAGCAGTACTTC | CASTDIILGEQYF
. | . | TRBJ2-7 | TRBV9 | TGTGCCAGCAGCCGACTTGTGGACGAGCAGTACTTC | CASSRLVDEQYF
. | . | TRBJ1-2 | TRBV7-8 | TGTGCCAGCAGTCAGGGGAACTATGGCTACACCTTC | CASSQGNYGYTF
. | . | TRBJ2-7 | TRBV7-2 | TGTGCCAGCAGCTTACAGGGATGGGGGTACGAGCAGTACTTC | CASSLQGWGYEQYF
. | once | TRBJ2-7 | TRBV7-2 | TGTGCCAGCAGCTCGACCCTACGGGACGCCCGTTCGGGCGAGCAGTACTTC | CASSSTLRDARSGEQYF
. | . | TRBJ1-1 | TRBV28 | TGTGCCAGCAGTTTAAGGGGACTCCTAAGTTACACTGAAGCTTTCTTT | CASSLRGLLSYTEAFF
. | . | TRBJ1-5 | TRBV28 | TGTGCCAGCAGTTTAAAAGGGGGTCAGCCCCAGCATTTT | CASSLKGGQPQHF
TRBD2 | . | TRBJ2-2 | TRBV5-1 | TGCGCCAGCAGCTTCATGGGCGGGAGCGCGGCCGGGGAGCTGTTTTTT | CASSFMGGSAAGELFF
. | . | TRBJ1-1 | TRBV4-3 | TGCGCCAGCAGCCAAGTCATCCGGCCGAACACTGAAGCTTTCTTT | CASSQVIRPNTEAFF
. | . | TRBJ2-7 | TRBV5-1 | TGCGCCAGCAGCTTTAACAGGGGAGGCTACGAGCAGTACTTC | CASSFNRGGYEQYF
. | . | TRBJ2-5 | TRBV18 | TGTGCCAGCTCACCACAGACGGGAGATTATGTCCAAGAGACCCAGTACTTC | CASSPQTGDYVQETQYF
. | . | TRBJ2-7 | TRBV5-6 | TGTGCCAGCAGCTTGAGGGGGGGTCGTTTGGATTACGAGCAGTACTTC | CASSLRGGRLDYEQYF
. | . | TRBJ2-1 | TRBV27 | TGTGCCAGCAGTTTATGGACAGATCCACGGGGTGAGCAGTTCTTC | CASSLWTDPRGEQFF
TRBD2 | . | TRBJ2-1 | TRBV2 | TGTGCCAGCAGTGAAAACCGGGGGGGTTACAATGAGCAGTTCTTC | CASSENRGGYNEQFF
. | . | TRBJ1-4 | TRBV28 | TGTGCCAGCAGTTTATATTATGGGGTAAAACTGTTTTTT | CASSLYYGVKLFF
. | . | TRBJ2-3 | TRBV7-8 | TGTGCCAGCAGCTTAGGGGGGACACTGCGGGCAGATACGCAGTATTTT | CASSLGGTLRADTQYF
. | . | TRBJ1-5 | TRBV5-1 | TGCGCCAGCAGCTTGGTAGACACGCATAGCAATCAGCCCCAGCATTTT | CASSLVDTHSNQPQHF
. | . | TRBJ2-2 | TRBV28 | TGTGCCAGCAAAAGGCCTCCCCCAGGCACCGGGGAGCTGTTTTTT | CASKRPPPGTGELFF
. | . | TRBJ2-3 | TRBV7-6 | TGTGCCAGCACTGGGGAGACAGATACGCAGTATTTT | CASTGETDTQYF
TRBD1 | . | TRBJ1-4 | TRBV18 | TGTGCCAGCTCGCCTCAGGGGGCTTCACATGAAAAACTGTTTTTT | CASSPQGASHEKLFF
TRBD2 | . | TRBJ2-7 | TRBV6-1 | TGTGCCAGCAGAAATAGGCCAGCGGGAGGCGACGAGCAGTACTTC | CASRNRPAGGDEQYF
. | . | TRBJ2-1 | TRBV5-6 | TGTGCCAGCAGCTTGTATTTTGGGGTGACGGATAACAATGAGCAGTTCTTC | CASSLYFGVTDNNEQFF
TRBD1 | . | TRBJ2-5 | TRBV7-8 | TGTGCCAGCAGCCCATACCACGGACAGGGATCTACCCAGTACTTC | CASSPYHGQGSTQYF